One and the same sample provided the 29 T cell receptor beta chains below, sequenced in a study of shared clonotypes between healthy human individuals (dated by TCRdb to 2018 to 2020). The library was built by means of the immunoSEQ multiplex PCR assay. What TCRdb holds here is the immuneACCESS table cut down to in-frame rearrangements. Part of the clones is not present; checked against another copy, under half of the missing clones reflect an unresolved V gene, and the others are unexplained. In this sample the table shows around 1.1 million clones, 75% to 85% of which occur a single time. Of the sample, more than 0.55% is held by the ten largest clones. The specimen sequenced was memory CD4+ T cells from PBMCs. The cell subset or site label on this specimen signifies: CD45RA-negative fraction. These receptors were taken from a man aged 18 to 30 in good health. Some clones in this sample may be carry-over from other donors' samples.

V and J are TRBV29-1 and TRBJ2-1; 10 nucleotides align to TRBD1. The CDR3 has 14 residues. Germline V gene lookup returns CDR1 SQVTM and CDR2 ANQGSEA. J gave up 7 bases and V 8 bases, and 11 bases lay outside the gene matches. DNA for the CDR3: TGCAGCCTAAGACAGGGGGCGTTGGGTAATGAGCAGTTCTTC. Translated, it gives CSLRQGALGNEQFF.

The genes are TRBV5-1 and TRBJ2-1, with TRBD2 identical over 11 bases. The CDR3 runs 15 residues. The germline CDR1 and CDR2 sequences are SGHRS and YFSETQ. Trimming removed 7 bases from V and 5 bases from J; junction bases left unmatched: 8. CDR3 protein: CASGTSGSPNNEQFF. CDR3 nucleotide sequence: TGCGCCAGCGGAACTAGCGGGAGTCCCAACAATGAGCAGTTCTTC.

This clone has a count of ten or more. The J gene is TRBJ2-2, the V gene TRBV6-5; TRBD2 agrees at 8 bases. CDR3 length: 15 amino acids. The germline V gene encodes CDR1 MNHEY and CDR2 SVGAGI. Trimming at V came to 6 bases and at J to 8 bases, leaving 11 bases not matched to a gene. The CDR3 DNA sequence: TGTGCCAGCAGGAAAACCGGGACTAGTAAGGGGGAGCTGTTTTTT. It yields the protein CASRKTGTSKGELFF.

V and J are TRBV5-1 and TRBJ1-4; D not resolved. Per germline, CDR1 SGHRS and CDR2 YFSETQ. This CDR3 contains 13 residues. Trimming cost V 4 bases and J 4 bases, with 8 bases left between them. This CDR3 is CASSDLLNEKLFF. As DNA, the CDR3 is TGCGCCAGCAGCGATCTACTTAATGAAAAACTGTTTTTT.

This clone was counted once. The V and J genes are TRBV28 and TRBJ1-3, with D tentatively TRBD1 (5 bases). The CDR3 sequence is 15 residues long. With 5 bases removed from V and 4 bases from J, the gap between germline ends came to 15 bases. Looked up from germline, CDR1 is MDHEN and CDR2 is SYDVKM. CDR3 DNA sequence: TGTGCCAGCAGTCAGGGAGGGTCTGTAGGAAACACCATATATTTT. Translating it yields CASSQGGSVGNTIYF.

J is TRBJ2-1 and V is TRBV5-1; D possibly corresponds to TRBD2 (6 bases). V was shortened by 4 bases and J by 8 bases, with 19 bases between the two germline ends. Germline V gene lookup returns CDR1 SGHRS and CDR2 YFSETQ. The CDR3 loop spans 15 amino acids. In DNA, the CDR3 is TGCGCCAGCAGCCAAAGGGCAGGGACGGGGGATGAGCAGTTCTTC. Its translation: CASSQRAGTGDEQFF.

The chain recombines TRBV5-4 with TRBJ2-2; 9 bases align to TRBD2. Germline V lookup: CDR1 SGHNT, CDR2 YYREEE (reference sequence). The CDR3 has 16 amino acids. The junction had 4 bases not matched to a gene; V was cut back by 3 bases and J by 1 base. The CDR3 nucleotides read TGTGCCAGCAGCTCCCAAGCGGGAGGGAACACCGGGGAGCTGTTTTTT. Translated, it gives CASSSQAGGNTGELFF. Complete variable domain (other parts from reference TRBV5-4 and TRBJ2-2): ETGVTQSPTHLIKTRGQQVTLRCSSQSGHNTVSWYQQALGQGPQFIFQYYREEENGRGNFPPRFSGLQFPNYSSELNVNALELDDSALYLCASSSQAGGNTGELFFGEGSRLTVL.

This clone has just a few counts. The chain uses TRBV15 and TRBJ1-1; D gene uncertain. Germline V CDR1 and CDR2: LNHNV, YYDKDF (reference sequence). CDR3 size: 13 residues. Between the trimmed V and J ends, which lost 5 bases and 3 bases, there was a span of 10 bases. This CDR3 reads CATSRDLHTEAFF. As DNA, the CDR3 is TGTGCCACCAGCCGCGACCTTCACACTGAAGCTTTCTTT. Combining the CDR3 with reference TRBV15 and TRBJ1-1 gives the whole variable domain DAMVIQNPRYQVTQFGKPVTLSCSQTLNHNVMYWYQQKSSQAPKLLFHYYDKDFNNEADTPDNFQSRRPNTSFCFLDIRSPGLGDTAMYLCATSRDLHTEAFFGQGTRLTVV.

This clone showed up just once. This chain joins TRBV7-2 and TRBJ2-3; 9 nucleotides match TRBD2. V shed 2 bases, J shed 4 bases, and the junction held 7 bases outside the gene matches. This CDR3 comprises 16 residues. Germline loops: CDR1 SGHTA, CDR2 FQGNSA. The CDR3 DNA reads as TGTGCCAGCAGCTTATATCAGGCGGGAGGGGCAGATACGCAGTATTTT. Translating it yields CASSLYQAGGADTQYF.

This clone appeared once. This chain joins TRBV29-1 and TRBJ1-4; D remains unclear. The germline V and J ends were trimmed by 4 bases and 3 bases, with 9 bases remaining between them. CDR1 is SQVTM, CDR2 ANQGSEA, per germline. CDR3 length: 13 residues. CDR3 loop: CSVAPVANEKLFF. CDR3 coding DNA: TGCAGCGTTGCTCCCGTCGCTAATGAAAAACTGTTTTTT.

Remarks on this clone: The identical CDR3 is also encoded by other nucleotide sequences in the sample. The CDR3 sequence is CASSPPSVNEQFF. CDR3 in DNA: TGTGCCAGCTCACCACCGTCAGTAAATGAGCAGTTCTTC. This chain connects TRBV18 to TRBJ2-1; no firm D call. Looked up from germline, CDR1 is KGHSH and CDR2 is LQKENI. V lost 0 bases and J lost 7, with 7 bases in between. CDR3 size: 13 residues. The entire variable domain, with the rest obtained from reference TRBV18 and TRBJ2-1, is as follows: NAGVMQNPRHLVRRRGQEARLRCSPMKGHSHVYWYRQLPEEGLKFMVYLQKENIIDESGMPKERFSAEFPKEGPSILRIQQVVRGDSAAYFCASSPPSVNEQFFGPGTRLTVL.

The chain employs TRBV6-1 and TRBJ2-6; D is unresolved. The V end was cut by 6 bases, the J end by 1 base, with 4 bases between. The CDR3 sequence is 13 residues long. Germline V CDR1 and CDR2: MNHNS, SASEGT. DNA of the CDR3: TGTGCCAGCAGGTCTTCTGGGGCCAACGTCCTGACTTTC. The encoded protein is CASRSSGANVLTF.

This chain links TRBV18 with TRBJ1-2; a possible D gene is TRBD1 (5 bases). The V end was cut by 3 bases, the J end by 2 bases, with 10 bases between. There are 14 residues in the CDR3. Looked up from germline, CDR1 is KGHSH and CDR2 is LQKENI. This CDR3 is CASSPVPGNYGYTF. The CDR3 nucleotides read TGTGCCAGCTCACCGGTTCCAGGGAACTATGGCTACACCTTC.

This clone is a singleton in its sample. CDR3 bases: TGTGCCAGCAGCTTAGAGGCGGTGAGTAACATTCAGTACTTC. Protein product: CASSLEAVSNIQYF. The chain recombines TRBV7-9 with TRBJ2-4; D gene uncertain. The CDR3 is 14 residues long. V lost 1 base, J lost 7 bases, and 11 bases lay in between. CDR1 and CDR2 (germline): SEHNR, FQNEAQ (reference sequence).

CDR3 in DNA: TGTGCCAGCAGTCTAAGGGGGGTGGGCACAGATACGCAGTATTTT. It specifies CASSLRGVGTDTQYF. The V gene is TRBV28, the J gene TRBJ2-3; D may be TRBD1 or TRBD2 (6 bases each). Germline V lookup: CDR1 MDHEN, CDR2 SYDVKM. This CDR3 region has 15 residues. Trimming removed 5 bases from V and 1 base from J, with 13 bases in between.

The rearrangement links TRBV6-1 to TRBJ2-4; D is unresolved. This CDR3 has 12 residues. V was cut by 7 bases and J by 6 bases, with 10 bases left in between. Germline V gives CDR1 MNHNS, CDR2 SASEGT. The CDR3 region is CASTFTGNIQYF. For the CDR3, the DNA is TGTGCCAGCACCTTTACGGGAAACATTCAGTACTTC.

The chain has TRBV7-3 and TRBJ2-3; the D is unclear. Germline V lookup: CDR1 SGHTA, CDR2 FQGTGA. Trimming stripped 0 bases from V and 6 bases from J, with 10 bases between. The length of the CDR3 is 14 residues. CDR3 DNA sequence: TGTGCCAGCAGCTTAACGAGGACGGCTGATACGCAGTATTTT. Protein: CASSLTRTADTQYF.

The rearrangement uses TRBV21-1 and TRBJ2-7; no DNA check was done on the table's D call, TRBD1. TRBV21-1 is classified as a pseudogene. The CDR3 sequence is 15 residues long. This chain's CDR3 is CASSKQGRSICEQYF. Here the CDR3 DNA reads TGTGCCAGCAGCAAACAGGGCCGATCCATCTGCGAGCAGTACTTC.

The chain joins TRBV2 to TRBJ1-3; D uncertain. CDR3 length equals 16 residues. The germline CDR1 and CDR2 sequences are SNHLY and FYNNEI. V lost 2 bases and J 0 bases, leaving 11 bases between the germline ends. The CDR3 sequence is CASSEYQARSGNTIYF. The CDR3 DNA is TGTGCCAGCAGTGAATATCAGGCCCGCTCTGGAAACACCATATATTTT.

The chain uses TRBV5-1 and TRBJ2-2; TRBD2 aligns across 12 bases. Germline V CDR1 and CDR2: SGHRS, YFSETQ. The CDR3 spans 15 residues. J lost 5 bases, V lost 4 bases, and 3 bases had no gene match. The CDR3 nucleotides read TGCGCCAGCAGCACGGGACTAGCGGGTACCGGGGAGCTGTTTTTT. The encoded protein is CASSTGLAGTGELFF.

This chain links TRBV7-2 with TRBJ2-7, with D possibly matching TRBD2 (5 bases). The CDR3 length is 14 residues. From germline, CDR1 is SGHTA and CDR2 FQGNSA. V was shortened by 4 bases and J by 6 bases, with 16 bases between the two germline ends. This CDR3 reads CASSSRAGGGEQYF. CDR3 sequence (DNA): TGTGCCAGCAGCTCCCGGGCGGGTGGCGGCGAGCAGTACTTC.

V is TRBV28 and J is TRBJ2-1; weak D call: TRBD2 (6 bases). Trimming removed 2 bases at V and 0 bases at J, with 8 bases between. Germline V CDR1 and CDR2: MDHEN, SYDVKM. The CDR3 contains 15 residues. In nucleotides, the CDR3 is TGTGCCAGCAGTTTAGGGACTGGCTCCTACAATGAGCAGTTCTTC. It codes for CASSLGTGSYNEQFF.

V usage is TRBV11-3 and J usage is TRBJ2-1; TRBD2 aligns across 7 bases. CDR3 length equals 16 residues. Trimming cost V 5 bases and J 5 bases; bases outside gene matches: 12. Per the germline V gene, CDR1 is SGHNT and CDR2 is YENEEA. CDR3 DNA: TGTGCCAGCAGCCCGAGCGGGGCGACTCCTCACAATGAGCAGTTCTTC. It encodes CASSPSGATPHNEQFF.

This chain connects TRBV20-1 to TRBJ2-3; D is possibly TRBD2 (6 bases). Trimming removed 2 bases from V and 11 bases from J, with 11 bases in between. The CDR3 runs to 11 residues. Germline V CDR1 and CDR2: DFQATT, SNEGSKA (reference sequence). This chain's CDR3 is CSARLPGVQYF. The DNA for the CDR3 is TGCAGTGCTAGATTACCGGGAGTGCAGTATTTT.

The genes are TRBV29-1 and TRBJ2-1; D may be TRBD2 (5 bases). With 6 bases removed from V and 0 bases from J, the gap between germline ends came to 18 bases. Germline loops: CDR1 SQVTM, CDR2 ANQGSEA. The CDR3 contains 16 residues. DNA of the CDR3: TGCAGCGTAATACCACGGACTGGGAGCTCCTACAATGAGCAGTTCTTC. Protein: CSVIPRTGSSYNEQFF.

V and J are TRBV5-1 and TRBJ1-5; 7 bases match TRBD1. J was trimmed by 5 bases and V by 4 bases; bases with no gene match: 12. In germline, CDR1 is SGHRS, CDR2 YFSETQ. CDR3 length: 16 amino acids. CDR3: CASSLGTSTGDQPQHF. CDR3 DNA: TGCGCCAGCAGCCTAGGGACTTCCACAGGGGATCAGCCCCAGCATTTT.

This clone showed up just once. V gene TRBV6-1 combines with J gene TRBJ1-2; 9 bases agree with TRBD1. Germline V lookup: CDR1 MNHNS, CDR2 SASEGT. CDR3 length: 13 amino acids. V trimming: 5 bases; J trimming: 7 bases; junction bases outside the gene matches: 5. The CDR3 sequence: CASSTTGGFGYTF. The CDR3 coding sequence is TGTGCCAGCAGTACAACAGGGGGCTTTGGCTACACCTTC.

The chain couples TRBV5-1 to TRBJ2-7; TRBD1 might be the D (6 bases). The CDR3 is 14 amino acids. Germline-derived CDR1 and CDR2 are SGHRS and YFSETQ. V gave up 4 bases and J gave up 7 bases, with 18 bases separating them. CDR3 region: CASSLGTPIREQYF. Written as DNA, the CDR3 is TGCGCCAGCAGCCTCGGGACACCAATCCGGGAGCAGTACTTC.

This clone has only a few counts. At the DNA level, this CDR3 is encoded by other sequences in the same sample as well. The rearrangement joins TRBV19 to TRBJ1-2, with a weak D call TRBD1 (5 bases). The CDR3 runs to 13 residues. Trimming left V 3 bases short and J 4 bases short, with 9 bases between. Germline CDR1 and CDR2: LNHDA and SQIVND (reference sequence). The CDR3 nucleotides read TGTGCCAGTAGTATCCTGCAGGGCTATGGCTACACCTTC. Translation gives CASSILQGYGYTF.